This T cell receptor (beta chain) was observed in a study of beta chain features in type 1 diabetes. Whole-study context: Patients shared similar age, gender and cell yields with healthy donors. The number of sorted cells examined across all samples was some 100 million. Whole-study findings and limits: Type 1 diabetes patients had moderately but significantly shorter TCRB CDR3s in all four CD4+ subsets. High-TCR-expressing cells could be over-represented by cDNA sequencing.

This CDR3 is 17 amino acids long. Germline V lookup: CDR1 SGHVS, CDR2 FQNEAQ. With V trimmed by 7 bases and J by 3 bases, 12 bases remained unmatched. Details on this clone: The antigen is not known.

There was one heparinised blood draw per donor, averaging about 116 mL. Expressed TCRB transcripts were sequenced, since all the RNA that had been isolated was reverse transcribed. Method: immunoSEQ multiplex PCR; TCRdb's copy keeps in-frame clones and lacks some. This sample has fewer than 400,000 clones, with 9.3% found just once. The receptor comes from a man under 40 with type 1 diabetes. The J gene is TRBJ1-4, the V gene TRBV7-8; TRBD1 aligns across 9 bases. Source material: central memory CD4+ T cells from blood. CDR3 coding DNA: TGTGCCAGCACCCCGACAGGGGGTAGTGATGCTAATGAAAAACTGTTTTTT. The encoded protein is CASTPTGGSDANEKLFF.